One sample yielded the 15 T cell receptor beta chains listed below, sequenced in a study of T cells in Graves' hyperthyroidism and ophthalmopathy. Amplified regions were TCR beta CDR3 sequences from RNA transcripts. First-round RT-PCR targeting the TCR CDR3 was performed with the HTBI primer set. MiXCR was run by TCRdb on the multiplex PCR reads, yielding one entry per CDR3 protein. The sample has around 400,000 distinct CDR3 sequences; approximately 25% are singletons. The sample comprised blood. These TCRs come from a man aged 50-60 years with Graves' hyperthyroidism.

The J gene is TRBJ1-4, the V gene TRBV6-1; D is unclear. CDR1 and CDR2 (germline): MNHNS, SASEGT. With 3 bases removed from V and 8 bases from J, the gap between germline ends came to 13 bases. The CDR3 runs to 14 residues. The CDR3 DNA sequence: TGTGCCAGCAGTGATAGAGTGGGAGGAGAAAAACTGTTTTTT. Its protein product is CASSDRVGGEKLFF.

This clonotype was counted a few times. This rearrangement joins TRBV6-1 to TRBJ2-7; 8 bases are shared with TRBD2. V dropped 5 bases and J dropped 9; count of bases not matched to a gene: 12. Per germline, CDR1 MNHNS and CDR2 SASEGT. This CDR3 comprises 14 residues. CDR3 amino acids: CASSPPGAGGMQYF. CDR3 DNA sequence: TGTGCCAGCAGTCCCCCAGGGGCGGGAGGAATGCAGTACTTC.

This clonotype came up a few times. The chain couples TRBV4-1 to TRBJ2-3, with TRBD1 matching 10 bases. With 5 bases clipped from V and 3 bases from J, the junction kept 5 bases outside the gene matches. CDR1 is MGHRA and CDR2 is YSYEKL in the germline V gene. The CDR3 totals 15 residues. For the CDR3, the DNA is TGCGCCAGCAGCTGGGGGACAGGGGTAACAGATACGCAGTATTTT. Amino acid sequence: CASSWGTGVTDTQYF.

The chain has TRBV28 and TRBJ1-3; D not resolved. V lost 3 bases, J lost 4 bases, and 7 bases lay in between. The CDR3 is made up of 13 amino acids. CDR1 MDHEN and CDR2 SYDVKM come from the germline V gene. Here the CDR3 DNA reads TGTGCCAGCAGTTTCGCTCGGGGAAACACCATATATTTT. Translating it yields CASSFARGNTIYF.

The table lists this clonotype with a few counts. As DNA, the CDR3 is TGTGCCAGCAGCTACGGGACAGGGGGATACAATGAGCAGTTCTTC. Amino acids: CASSYGTGGYNEQFF. The chain uses TRBV7-9 and TRBJ2-1; 11 nucleotides match TRBD1. The CDR3 runs 15 residues. V lost 4 bases to trimming and J lost 4 bases; unmatched junction nucleotides: 3. CDR1 is SEHNR and CDR2 is FQNEAQ in the germline V gene (reference sequence).

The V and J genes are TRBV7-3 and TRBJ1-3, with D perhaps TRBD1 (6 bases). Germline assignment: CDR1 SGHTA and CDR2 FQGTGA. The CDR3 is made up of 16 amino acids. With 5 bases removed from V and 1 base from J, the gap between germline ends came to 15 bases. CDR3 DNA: TGTGCCAGCAGCAAAAGGGGGATTCGTTCTGGAAACACCATATATTTT. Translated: CASSKRGIRSGNTIYF.

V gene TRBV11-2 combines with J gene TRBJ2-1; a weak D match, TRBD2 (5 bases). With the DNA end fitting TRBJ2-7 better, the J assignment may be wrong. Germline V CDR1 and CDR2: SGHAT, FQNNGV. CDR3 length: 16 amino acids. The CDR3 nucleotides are TGTGCCAGCAGCTTAGGGGGAGCGCTCTCCTACAATGAGCAGTACTTC. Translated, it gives CASSLGGALSYNEQYF.

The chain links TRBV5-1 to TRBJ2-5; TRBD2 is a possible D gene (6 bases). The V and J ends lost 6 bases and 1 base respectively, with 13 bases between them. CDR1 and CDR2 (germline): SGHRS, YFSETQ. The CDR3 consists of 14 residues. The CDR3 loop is CASTSRGSQETQYF. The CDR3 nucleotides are TGCGCCAGCACCTCTCGGGGGTCCCAAGAGACCCAGTACTTC. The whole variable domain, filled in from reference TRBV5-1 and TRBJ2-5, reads KAGVTQTPRYLIKTRGQQVTLSCSPISGHRSVSWYQQTPGQGLQFLFEYFSETQRNKGNFPGRFSGRQFSNSRSEMNVSTLELGDSALYLCASTSRGSQETQYFGPGTRLLVL.

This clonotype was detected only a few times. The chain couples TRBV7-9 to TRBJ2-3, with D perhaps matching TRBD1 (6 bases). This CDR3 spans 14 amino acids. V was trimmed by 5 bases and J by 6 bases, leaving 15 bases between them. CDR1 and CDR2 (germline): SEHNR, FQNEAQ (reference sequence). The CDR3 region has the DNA TGTGCCAGCAGCCAGCTAGCAGGGGTGGATACGCAGTATTTT. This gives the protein CASSQLAGVDTQYF.

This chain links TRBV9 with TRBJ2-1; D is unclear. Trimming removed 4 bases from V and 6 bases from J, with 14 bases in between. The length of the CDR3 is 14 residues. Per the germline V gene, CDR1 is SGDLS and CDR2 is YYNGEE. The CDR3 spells CASSPFITGNEQFF. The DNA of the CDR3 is TGTGCCAGCAGCCCGTTCATCACGGGCAATGAGCAGTTCTTC.

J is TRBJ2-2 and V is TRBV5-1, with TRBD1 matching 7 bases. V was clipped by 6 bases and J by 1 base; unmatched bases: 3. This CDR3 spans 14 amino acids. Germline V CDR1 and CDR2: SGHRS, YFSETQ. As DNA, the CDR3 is TGCGCCAGCAAAGGACAGGAGAACACCGGGGAGCTGTTTTTT. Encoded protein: CASKGQENTGELFF.

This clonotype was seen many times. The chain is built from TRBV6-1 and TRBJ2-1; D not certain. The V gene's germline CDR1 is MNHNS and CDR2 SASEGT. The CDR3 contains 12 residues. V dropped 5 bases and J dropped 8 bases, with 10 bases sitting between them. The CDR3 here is CASSPRGDEQFF. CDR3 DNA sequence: TGTGCCAGCAGTCCCAGAGGCGATGAGCAGTTCTTC.

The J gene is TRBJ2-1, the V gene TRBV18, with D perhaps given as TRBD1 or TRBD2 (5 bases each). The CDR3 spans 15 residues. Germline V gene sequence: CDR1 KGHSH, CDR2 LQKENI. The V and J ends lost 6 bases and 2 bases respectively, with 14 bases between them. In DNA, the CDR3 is TGTGCCAGCTCGGGGGTAGGTGGAACCTACAATGAGCAGTTCTTC. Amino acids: CASSGVGGTYNEQFF.

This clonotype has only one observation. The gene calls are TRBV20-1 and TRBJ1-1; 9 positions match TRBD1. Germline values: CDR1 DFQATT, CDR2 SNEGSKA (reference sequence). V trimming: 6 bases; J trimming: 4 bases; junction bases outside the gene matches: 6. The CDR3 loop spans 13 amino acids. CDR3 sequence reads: CSAWDRVPTEAFF. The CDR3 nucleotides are TGCAGTGCCTGGGACAGGGTGCCCACTGAAGCTTTCTTT.

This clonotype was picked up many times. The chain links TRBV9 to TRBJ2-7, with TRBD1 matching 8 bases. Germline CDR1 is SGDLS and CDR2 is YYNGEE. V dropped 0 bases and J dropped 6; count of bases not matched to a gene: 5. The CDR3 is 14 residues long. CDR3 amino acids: CASSVAGQESEQYF. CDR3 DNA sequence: TGTGCCAGCAGCGTAGCGGGACAGGAATCCGAGCAGTACTTC. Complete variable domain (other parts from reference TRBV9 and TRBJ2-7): DSGVTQTPKHLITATGQRVTLRCSPRSGDLSVYWYQQSLDQGLQFLIQYYNGEERAKGNILERFSAQQFPDLHSELNLSSLELGDSALYFCASSVAGQESEQYFGPGTRLTVT.